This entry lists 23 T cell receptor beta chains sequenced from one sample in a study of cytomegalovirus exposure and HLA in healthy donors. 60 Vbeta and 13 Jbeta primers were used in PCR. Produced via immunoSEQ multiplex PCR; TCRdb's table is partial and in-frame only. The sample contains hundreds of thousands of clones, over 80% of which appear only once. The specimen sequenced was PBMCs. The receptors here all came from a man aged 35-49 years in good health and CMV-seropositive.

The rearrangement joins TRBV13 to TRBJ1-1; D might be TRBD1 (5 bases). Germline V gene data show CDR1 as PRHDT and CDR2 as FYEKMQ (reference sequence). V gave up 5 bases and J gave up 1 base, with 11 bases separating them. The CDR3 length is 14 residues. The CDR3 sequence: CASSGTATNTEAFF. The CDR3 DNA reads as TGTGCCAGCAGCGGGACTGCTACGAACACTGAAGCTTTCTTT.

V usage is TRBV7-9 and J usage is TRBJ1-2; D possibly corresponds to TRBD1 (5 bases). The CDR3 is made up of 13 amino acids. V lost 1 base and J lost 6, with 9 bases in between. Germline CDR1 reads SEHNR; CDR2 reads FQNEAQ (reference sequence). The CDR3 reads CASSLGTSHGYTF. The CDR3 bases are TGTGCCAGCAGCTTAGGGACATCTCATGGCTACACCTTC.

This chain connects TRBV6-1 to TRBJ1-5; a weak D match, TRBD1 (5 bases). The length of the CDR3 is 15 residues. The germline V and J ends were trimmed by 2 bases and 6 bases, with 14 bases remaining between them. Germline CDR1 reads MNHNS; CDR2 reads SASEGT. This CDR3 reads CASSEIGGTSQPQHF. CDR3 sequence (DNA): TGTGCCAGCAGTGAAATCGGGGGAACTAGTCAGCCCCAGCATTTT.

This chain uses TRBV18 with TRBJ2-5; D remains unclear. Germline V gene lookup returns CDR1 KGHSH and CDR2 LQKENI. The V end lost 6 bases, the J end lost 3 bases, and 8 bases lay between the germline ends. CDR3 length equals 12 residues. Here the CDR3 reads CASSQLKETQYF. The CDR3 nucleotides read TGTGCCAGCTCTCAACTAAAAGAGACCCAGTACTTC.

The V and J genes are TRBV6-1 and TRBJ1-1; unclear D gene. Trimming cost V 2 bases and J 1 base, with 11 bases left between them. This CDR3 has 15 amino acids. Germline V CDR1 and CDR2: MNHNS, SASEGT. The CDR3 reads CASSELAGWNTEAFF. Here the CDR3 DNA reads TGTGCCAGCAGTGAACTGGCAGGTTGGAACACTGAAGCTTTCTTT.

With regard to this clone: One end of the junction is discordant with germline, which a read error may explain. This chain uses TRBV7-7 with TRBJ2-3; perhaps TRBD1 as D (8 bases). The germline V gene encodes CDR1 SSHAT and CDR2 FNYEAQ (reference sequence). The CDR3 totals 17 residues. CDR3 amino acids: CASSLAPGQGGADTQYF. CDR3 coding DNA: TGTGCTAGCAGCTTAGCACCTGGACAGGGAGGGGCAGATACGCAGTATTTT.

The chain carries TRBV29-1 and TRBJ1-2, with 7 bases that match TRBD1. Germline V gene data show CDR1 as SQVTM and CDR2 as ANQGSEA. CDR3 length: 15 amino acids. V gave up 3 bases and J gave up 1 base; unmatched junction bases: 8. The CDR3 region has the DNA TGCAGCGTTGACACTACAGACAGGGATAACTATGGCTACACCTTC. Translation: CSVDTTDRDNYGYTF.

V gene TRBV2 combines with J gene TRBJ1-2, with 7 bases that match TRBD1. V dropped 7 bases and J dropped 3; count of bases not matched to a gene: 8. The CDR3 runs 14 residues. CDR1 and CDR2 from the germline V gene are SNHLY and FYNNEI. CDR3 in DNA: TGTGCCAGCACCAGGGACAGACTTTACTATGGCTACACCTTC. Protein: CASTRDRLYYGYTF.

The DNA of the CDR3 is TGTGCCAGCAGCTCTCCGGGGAGAGATCAGCCCCAGCATTTT. Its protein product is CASSSPGRDQPQHF. The gene calls are TRBV7-9 and TRBJ1-5; D call uncertain. The CDR3 covers 14 residues. V was pared by 4 bases and J by 5 bases, with 12 bases between. CDR1 is SEHNR and CDR2 is FQNEAQ in the germline V gene (reference sequence).

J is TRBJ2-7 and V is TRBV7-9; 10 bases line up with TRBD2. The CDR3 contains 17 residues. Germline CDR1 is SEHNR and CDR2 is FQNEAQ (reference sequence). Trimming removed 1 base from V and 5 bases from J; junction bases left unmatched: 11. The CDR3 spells CASSLEGSGRISNEQYF. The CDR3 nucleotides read TGTGCCAGCAGCTTAGAAGGTAGCGGGAGGATCAGCAACGAGCAGTACTTC.

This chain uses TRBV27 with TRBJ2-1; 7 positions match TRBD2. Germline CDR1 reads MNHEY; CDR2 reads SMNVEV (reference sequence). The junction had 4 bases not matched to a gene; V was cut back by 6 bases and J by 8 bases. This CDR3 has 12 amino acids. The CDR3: CASSTREDEQFF. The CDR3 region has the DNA TGTGCCAGCAGCACCCGGGAGGATGAGCAGTTCTTC.

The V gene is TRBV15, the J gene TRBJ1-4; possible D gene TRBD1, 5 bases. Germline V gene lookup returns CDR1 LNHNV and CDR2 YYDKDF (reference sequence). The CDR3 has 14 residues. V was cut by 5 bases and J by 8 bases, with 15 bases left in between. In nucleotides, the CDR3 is TGTGCCACCAGCGAACGGGGGGGAAACGAAAAACTGTTTTTT. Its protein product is CATSERGGNEKLFF.

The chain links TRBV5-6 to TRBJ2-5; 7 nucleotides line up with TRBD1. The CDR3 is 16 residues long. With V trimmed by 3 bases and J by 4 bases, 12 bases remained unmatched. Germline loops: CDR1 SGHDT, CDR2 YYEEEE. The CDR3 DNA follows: TGTGCCAGCAGCTACCCACAGGGGTGGGATGGAGAGACCCAGTACTTC. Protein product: CASSYPQGWDGETQYF.

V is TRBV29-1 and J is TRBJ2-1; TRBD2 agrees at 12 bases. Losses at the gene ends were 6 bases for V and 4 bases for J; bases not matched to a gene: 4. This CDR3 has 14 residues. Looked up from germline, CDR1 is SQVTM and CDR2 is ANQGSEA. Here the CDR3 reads CSVLGLAGYNEQFF. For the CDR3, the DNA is TGCAGCGTGCTGGGACTAGCGGGTTACAATGAGCAGTTCTTC.

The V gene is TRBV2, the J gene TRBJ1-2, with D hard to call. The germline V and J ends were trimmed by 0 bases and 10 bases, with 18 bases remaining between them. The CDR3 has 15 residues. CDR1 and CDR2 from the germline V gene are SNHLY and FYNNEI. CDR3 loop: CASSEARGWQAVYTF. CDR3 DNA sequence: TGTGCCAGCAGTGAAGCGCGAGGGTGGCAGGCGGTCTACACCTTC.

The CDR3, as DNA: TGTGCCTGGAAGACAGTTAATGAAAAACTGTTTTTT. Encoded protein: CAWKTVNEKLFF. This sequence joins TRBV30 and TRBJ1-4; a weak D match, TRBD1 (5 bases). From germline, CDR1 is GTSNPN and CDR2 SVGIG (reference sequence). The CDR3 has 12 residues. V was shortened by 4 bases and J by 4 bases, with 7 bases between the two germline ends.

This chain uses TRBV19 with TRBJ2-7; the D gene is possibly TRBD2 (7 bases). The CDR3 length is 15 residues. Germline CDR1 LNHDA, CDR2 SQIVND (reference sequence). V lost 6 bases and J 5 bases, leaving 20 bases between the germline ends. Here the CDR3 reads CASSSGEGGKHEQYF. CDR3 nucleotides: TGTGCCAGTAGCTCCGGGGAGGGGGGGAAACACGAGCAGTACTTC.

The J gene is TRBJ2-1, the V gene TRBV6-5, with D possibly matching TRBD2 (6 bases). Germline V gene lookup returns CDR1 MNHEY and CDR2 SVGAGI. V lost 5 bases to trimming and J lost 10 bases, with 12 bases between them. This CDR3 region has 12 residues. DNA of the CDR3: TGTGCCAGCAGTCCGGGAGTTGGCGAGCAGTTCTTC. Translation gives CASSPGVGEQFF.

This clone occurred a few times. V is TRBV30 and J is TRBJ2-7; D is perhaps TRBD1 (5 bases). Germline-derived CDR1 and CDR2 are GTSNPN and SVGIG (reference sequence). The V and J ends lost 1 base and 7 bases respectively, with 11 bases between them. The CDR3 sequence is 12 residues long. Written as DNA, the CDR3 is TGTGCCTGGAGTGAGCGCGCAGGGGAGCAGTACTTC. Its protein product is CAWSERAGEQYF.

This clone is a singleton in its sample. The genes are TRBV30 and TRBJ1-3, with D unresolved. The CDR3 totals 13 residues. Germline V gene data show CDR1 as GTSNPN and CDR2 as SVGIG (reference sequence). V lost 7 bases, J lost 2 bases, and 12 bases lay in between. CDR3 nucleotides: TGTGCCTCGACCCGCGGCCCTGGAAACACCATATATTTT. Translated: CASTRGPGNTIYF.

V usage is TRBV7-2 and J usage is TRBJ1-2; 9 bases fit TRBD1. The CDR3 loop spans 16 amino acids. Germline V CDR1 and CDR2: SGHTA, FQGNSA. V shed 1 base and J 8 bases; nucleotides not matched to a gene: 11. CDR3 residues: CASSLDIRGTGYGYTF. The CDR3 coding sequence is TGTGCCAGCAGCTTAGACATCCGGGGGACAGGGTACGGCTACACCTTC.

DNA of the CDR3: TGTGCCAGCAGCACCTTCGACGGGGGGAAGAATGAAGCTTTCTTT. Encoded protein: CASSTFDGGKNEAFF. The chain couples TRBV5-8 to TRBJ1-1; D possibly corresponds to TRBD1 (5 bases). The germline V gene has CDR1 SGHTS and CDR2 YDEGEE. CDR3 length: 15 amino acids. V was shortened by 4 bases and J by 7 bases, with 20 bases between the two germline ends.

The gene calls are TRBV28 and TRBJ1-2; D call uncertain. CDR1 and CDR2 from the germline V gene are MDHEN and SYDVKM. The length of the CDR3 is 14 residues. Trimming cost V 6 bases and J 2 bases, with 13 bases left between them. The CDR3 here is CASSPPRLNYGYTF. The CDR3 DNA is TGTGCCAGCAGCCCCCCCAGGTTAAACTATGGCTACACCTTC.